This TCR beta chain was profiled in a study of blood T cell repertoires in COVID-19. Study as a whole: COVID-19 samples, acute and convalescent, were from the United States, Italy and Spain. The cDNA or gDNA used as material had been derived from T cells, B-cell-depleted T cells, or PBMCs.

V lost 0 bases, J lost 9 bases, and 17 bases lay in between. Germline loops: CDR1 SNHLY, CDR2 FYNNEI. The CDR3 length is 15 residues. Original processing methods: Amplification with reference gene primers provided the estimates of nucleated cell counts. Measured with immunoSEQ multiplex PCR; TCRdb has only the in-frame clones, and not every one. That table is the source of V, J and clone size, and D and trimming were worked out from the DNA. Of about 370,000 clones in the sample, about 90% were seen once. The Seattle site enrolled patients during active infection and followed them longitudinally. The specimen was peripheral blood. This receptor was identified in a woman aged 25 to 39 with COVID-19, enrolled during active disease. The chain has TRBV2 and TRBJ1-2; no clear D. CDR3 DNA sequence: TGTGCCAGCAGTGAAGCGGGCAGGTCCGTTCCCAGCTACACCTTC. Translation gives CASSEAGRSVPSYTF.